One sample yielded the 22 T cell receptor beta chains listed below, sequenced in a study of blood T cell repertoires in COVID-19. Sequencing used immunoSEQ multiplex PCR; TCRdb keeps in-frame clones, though not all of them. In the table there are around 80,000 clones, approximately 81% of which are singletons. The sequenced sample consisted of peripheral blood. The source of these receptors is a woman older than 75 with acute or convalescent COVID-19.

This chain links TRBV11-2 with TRBJ2-7, with TRBD2 identical over 7 bases. CDR1 is SGHAT and CDR2 is FQNNGV in the germline V gene. The CDR3 has 13 amino acids. Losses at the gene ends were 1 base for V and 4 bases for J; bases not matched to a gene: 1. The CDR3 sequence is CASSLGGSYEQYF. CDR3 in DNA: TGTGCCAGCAGCTTAGGCGGGAGTTACGAGCAGTACTTC.

The chain recombines TRBV27 with TRBJ1-6, with a weak D call TRBD1 (5 bases). This CDR3 region has 15 residues. The germline gives CDR1 MNHEY, CDR2 SMNVEV (reference sequence). Trimming shortened V by 8 bases and J by 7 bases, and 18 bases separated the two germline ends. The CDR3 nucleotides read TGTGCCAGCGGGGGGACGGGAGGGCTAAATTCACCCCTCCACTTT. Residues: CASGGTGGLNSPLHF.

The chain employs TRBV27 and TRBJ1-1, with D possibly matching TRBD1 (5 bases). Germline V gene sequence: CDR1 MNHEY, CDR2 SMNVEV (reference sequence). The CDR3 runs 12 residues. Trimming removed 5 bases from V and 6 bases from J, with 10 bases in between. In DNA form, the CDR3 reads TGTGCCAGCAGTGCAGACAGTCCTGAAGCTTTCTTT. It is translated as CASSADSPEAFF.

The rearrangement links TRBV2 to TRBJ2-7; 9 bases agree with TRBD2. The ends lost 6 bases at V and 12 bases at J; junction bases unmatched: 6. Germline assignment: CDR1 SNHLY and CDR2 FYNNEI. This CDR3 is built from 11 residues. CDR3 nucleotide sequence: TGTGCCAGCAGGGAGACTAGCGGTCCGTACTTC. This gives the protein CASRETSGPYF. The entire variable domain, with the rest obtained from reference TRBV2 and TRBJ2-7, is as follows: EPEVTQTPSHQVTQMGQEVILRCVPISNHLYFYWYRQILGQKVEFLVSFYNNEISEKSEIFDDQFSVERPDGSNFTLKIRSTKLEDSAMYFCASRETSGPYFGPGTRLTVT.

The J gene is TRBJ1-4, the V gene TRBV19, with TRBD1 matching over 11 bases. CDR1 and CDR2 from the germline V gene are LNHDA and SQIVND (reference sequence). J was trimmed by 7 bases and V by 3 bases; bases with no gene match: 10. This CDR3 region has 17 residues. The CDR3 sequence: CASSIGTGGIGAEKLFF. CDR3 in DNA: TGTGCCAGTAGTATCGGGACAGGGGGAATTGGGGCTGAAAAACTGTTTTTT.

The rearrangement uses TRBV7-9 and TRBJ1-2; no definite D call. The CDR3 consists of 14 residues. Trimming stripped 3 bases from V and 1 base from J, with 9 bases between. Germline CDR1 reads SEHNR; CDR2 reads FQNEAQ (reference sequence). CDR3 amino acids: CASSLNSHNYGYTF. The CDR3, as DNA: TGTGCCAGCAGCTTGAACAGTCATAACTATGGCTACACCTTC. The full variable domain, with the rest looked up from reference TRBV7-9 and TRBJ1-2, is DTGVSQNPRHKITKRGQNVTFRCDPISEHNRLYWYRQTLGQGPEFLTYFQNEAQLEKSRLLSDRFSAERPKGSFSTLEIQRTEQGDSAMYLCASSLNSHNYGYTFGSGTRLTVV.

The sample holds one count of this clone. This sequence joins TRBV7-2 and TRBJ1-3; 10 bases line up with TRBD1. The CDR3 length is 16 residues. The V gene's germline CDR1 is SGHTA and CDR2 FQGNSA. V dropped 5 bases and J dropped 4; count of bases not matched to a gene: 8. The CDR3 DNA is TGTGCCAGCAGCCAGACAGGGGGCGGCCCCGGAAACACCATATATTTT. Protein: CASSQTGGGPGNTIYF.

This clone appeared once. This chain joins TRBV28 and TRBJ1-2, with TRBD1 matching over 12 bases. This CDR3 region has 15 residues. Germline V gene lookup returns CDR1 MDHEN and CDR2 SYDVKM. The V gene end was trimmed by 2 bases and the J gene end by 5 bases; junction bases not matched to a gene: 3. The CDR3 DNA follows: TGTGCCAGCAGTTTAGGGACAGGGGGCCTGTATGGCTACACCTTC. It encodes CASSLGTGGLYGYTF.

Ten or more counts support this clone. This sequence joins TRBV3-1 (or the pseudogene TRBV3-2) and TRBJ2-7; 13 bases line up with TRBD2. This CDR3 has 13 residues. Germline V gene data show CDR1 as LGHDT and CDR2 as YNNKEL (reference sequence). V trimming: 4 bases; J trimming: 6 bases; junction bases outside the gene matches: 0. DNA for the CDR3: TGTGCCAGCAGCCGGACTAGCGGGGGCGAGCAGTACTTC. Its translation is CASSRTSGGEQYF.

The gene calls are TRBV9 and TRBJ1-4; 8 nucleotides align to TRBD1. Trimming took 1 base from V and 2 from J; bases not matched to a gene: 4. Germline lookup yields CDR1 SGDLS and CDR2 YYNGEE. There are 16 residues in the CDR3. This CDR3 reads CASSVSQGATNEKLFF. Here the CDR3 DNA reads TGTGCCAGCAGCGTAAGCCAGGGGGCGACTAATGAAAAACTGTTTTTT.

This chain links TRBV7-8 with TRBJ1-1; 7 bases are shared with TRBD1. Germline-derived CDR1 and CDR2 are SGHVS and FQNEAQ. This CDR3 contains 15 residues. J lost 5 bases, V lost 5 bases, and 11 bases had no gene match. The CDR3 region has the DNA TGTGCCAGCAGCCGGGCCGGGAGGGGGCTTACTGAAGCTTTCTTT. Its protein is CASSRAGRGLTEAFF. Supplemented by reference TRBV7-8 and TRBJ1-1, the full variable domain reads GAGVSQSPRYKVAKRGQDVALRCDPISGHVSLFWYQQALGQGPEFLTYFQNEAQLDKSGLPSDRFFAERPEGSVSTLKIQRTQQEDSAVYLCASSRAGRGLTEAFFGQGTRLTVV.

The chain carries TRBV28 and TRBJ2-6, with D possibly matching TRBD1 (5 bases). The CDR3 extends over 15 amino acids. CDR1 and CDR2 (germline): MDHEN, SYDVKM. V lost 6 bases to trimming and J lost 4 bases, with 13 bases between them. The CDR3 here is CASSLQVSGANVLTF. The CDR3 DNA reads TGTGCCAGCAGCCTACAGGTATCCGGGGCCAACGTCCTGACTTTC.

This clone was seen just once. The rearrangement links TRBV15 to TRBJ2-5; TRBD1 agrees at 10 bases. Per the germline V gene, CDR1 is LNHNV and CDR2 is YYDKDF (reference sequence). Trimming removed 1 base from V and 5 bases from J; junction bases left unmatched: 4. This CDR3 region has 15 residues. This CDR3 is CATSRGDRGHETQYF. In DNA form, the CDR3 reads TGTGCCACCAGCAGAGGAGACAGGGGGCATGAGACCCAGTACTTC. Filled out from reference TRBV15 and TRBJ2-5, the complete variable domain reads DAMVIQNPRYQVTQFGKPVTLSCSQTLNHNVMYWYQQKSSQAPKLLFHYYDKDFNNEADTPDNFQSRRPNTSFCFLDIRSPGLGDTAMYLCATSRGDRGHETQYFGPGTRLLVL.

This clone was seen a single time. The rearrangement links TRBV4-1 to TRBJ2-3; 9 bases agree with TRBD2. CDR3 size: 16 residues. The germline CDR1 and CDR2 sequences are MGHRA and YSYEKL. Losses at the gene ends were 0 bases for V and 4 bases for J; bases not matched to a gene: 5. CDR3 protein: CASSQDLGGGADTQYF. For the CDR3, the DNA is TGCGCCAGCAGCCAAGATCTGGGCGGGGGGGCAGATACGCAGTATTTT.

The chain combines TRBV6-5 with TRBJ2-7; TRBD2 agrees at 8 bases. The CDR3 spans 14 residues. V was clipped by 8 bases and J by 4 bases; unmatched bases: 10. The germline V gene encodes CDR1 MNHEY and CDR2 SVGAGI. For the CDR3, the DNA is TGTGCCAGCTACCTCGGGAGGGGCGGTTACGAGCAGTACTTC. This gives the protein CASYLGRGGYEQYF.

V and J are TRBV19 and TRBJ2-2, with D perhaps matching TRBD1 (8 bases). Trimming left V 11 bases short and J 3 bases short, with 13 bases between. The length of the CDR3 is 13 residues. Germline V CDR1 and CDR2: LNHDA, SQIVND (reference sequence). The CDR3 DNA follows: TGTGCCGGGAGGGGACAGGACACCGGGGAGCTGTTTTTT. As protein: CAGRGQDTGELFF.

The chain carries TRBV12-5 and TRBJ1-1; D gene ambiguous. The CDR3 extends over 12 amino acids. V lost 1 base and J 5 bases, leaving 5 bases between the germline ends. From germline, CDR1 is LGHNT and CDR2 FRNRAP. The CDR3 DNA is TGTGCTAGTGGTTTGGACGGGACTGAAGCTTTCTTT. It codes for CASGLDGTEAFF.

The chain joins TRBV7-8 to TRBJ1-1; 10 positions agree with TRBD1. This CDR3 has 15 amino acids. Germline CDR1 and CDR2: SGHVS and FQNEAQ. The V and J ends lost 5 bases and 2 bases, in that order; junction bases with no gene match: 5. The chain's CDR3 is CASSEGQGGNTEAFF. The CDR3 DNA reads as TGTGCCAGCAGCGAAGGACAGGGGGGTAACACTGAAGCTTTCTTT. The full variable domain, its missing parts supplied by reference TRBV7-8 and TRBJ1-1, is GAGVSQSPRYKVAKRGQDVALRCDPISGHVSLFWYQQALGQGPEFLTYFQNEAQLDKSGLPSDRFFAERPEGSVSTLKIQRTQQEDSAVYLCASSEGQGGNTEAFFGQGTRLTVV.

This clone is medium-sized. The chain couples TRBV7-9 to TRBJ1-5; 7 nucleotides agree with TRBD1. Germline CDR1 reads SEHNR; CDR2 reads FQNEAQ (reference sequence). The junction had 10 bases not matched to a gene; V was cut back by 5 bases and J by 3 bases. The CDR3 is 16 amino acids. CDR3 DNA sequence: TGTGCCAGCAGCCCGATTGGGGGACAGCTCAATCAGCCCCAGCATTTT. It codes for CASSPIGGQLNQPQHF.

The chain uses TRBV3-1 (or the pseudogene TRBV3-2) and TRBJ1-1; perhaps TRBD1 as D (5 bases). Germline V gene lookup returns CDR1 LGHDT and CDR2 YNNKEL (reference sequence). CDR3 length equals 15 residues. Trimming cost V 4 bases and J 1 base, with 13 bases left between them. The CDR3, as DNA: TGTGCCAGCAGCCTGGGGGGACCCCAGAACACTGAAGCTTTCTTT. This codes for CASSLGGPQNTEAFF.

This clone was counted a few times. The rearrangement uses TRBV11-2 and TRBJ2-2; TRBD2 matches 11 bases. The CDR3 totals 17 residues. With 7 bases clipped from V and 5 bases from J, the junction kept 12 bases outside the gene matches. Germline assignment: CDR1 SGHAT and CDR2 FQNNGV. Here the CDR3 DNA reads TGTGCCAGCACCCAGACTAGCGGGGTGTATGAAACCGGGGAGCTGTTTTTT. The encoded protein is CASTQTSGVYETGELFF.

V and J are TRBV6-6 and TRBJ1-6; D is ambiguous. CDR3 length equals 12 residues. Trimming removed 5 bases from V and 7 bases from J, with 6 bases in between. Germline loops: CDR1 MNHNY, CDR2 SVGAGI (reference sequence). Written as DNA, the CDR3 is TGTGCCAGCAGTACAGCAAATTCACCCCTCCACTTT. Its translation: CASSTANSPLHF.